This T cell receptor (beta chain) was sequenced for a study of identical twins. TCRdb re-analysed the 5' RACE reads in MiXCR, keeping a single row per CDR3 protein. This sample has fewer than 500,000 distinct CDR3 sequences, with 13% to 15% found just once. With 4 bases removed from V and 1 base from J, the gap between germline ends came to 13 bases. In germline, CDR1 is ENHRY, CDR2 SYGVKD. CDR3 length: 15 residues. These data are also associated with another study on yellow fever vaccine responses in identical twins.

This clonotype was sampled from a woman aged 18-29 years in good health. Sequenced material: CD4+ T cells sorted from blood. The rearrangement joins TRBV10-3 to TRBJ2-5; tentatively, D is TRBD1 or TRBD2 (5 bases each). CDR3 region: CAISARDPGQETQYF. The CDR3 region has the DNA TGTGCCATCAGTGCACGGGACCCGGGCCAAGAGACCCAGTACTTC.